This TCR beta chain appears in the sequencing data of a study of control samples from healthy donors and cancer patients. This CDR3 is built from 16 residues. Germline V gene data show CDR1 as SGDLS and CDR2 as YYNGEE. V dropped 4 bases and J dropped 2 bases, with 13 bases sitting between them. Sequencing was performed with immunoSEQ multiplex PCR; in TCRdb, only in-frame clones are kept and a portion is missing. The table lists 130,000 to 150,000 clones, about 95% of them singletons. The sample comprised PBMCs. This chain uses TRBV9 with TRBJ1-6; D gene uncertain. This receptor was obtained from a man aged 60 to 75 with colorectal cancer. Written as DNA, the CDR3 is TGTGCCAGCAGCCCCCGGCTTGAAGCCTATAATTCACCCCTCCACTTT. This sequence encodes CASSPRLEAYNSPLHF.